The 13 T cell receptor beta chains reported below all come from one sample, sequenced in a study of glioma-infiltrating T cells. Amplification of TCR alpha and beta CDR3 regions from RNA used iRepertoire nested multiplex PCR. TCRdb recomputed calls from the multiplex PCR reads with MiXCR, one row per CDR3 protein. The data show 400,000 or so distinct CDR3 sequences, roughly two fifths seen once. The sequencing sample was made of glioma tissue, nonneoplastic brain tissue, or PBMCs (not recorded which). These receptors were taken from a human donor with low-grade glioma or glioblastoma, undergoing nonglioma brain surgery, or in good health (not recorded which).

This clonotype was observed once. V usage is TRBV5-1 and J usage is TRBJ2-5; no reliable D call. The germline V gene has CDR1 SGHRS and CDR2 YFSETQ. The CDR3 is made up of 11 amino acids. Trimming removed 5 bases at V and 7 bases at J, with 9 bases between. The CDR3 nucleotides read TGCGCCAGCAGGCTGCGGCGGACCCAGTACTTC. Residues: CASRLRRTQYF.

This clonotype occurred once. One base away lies a much larger clone, so this may be a sequencing read error. CDR3 region: CSASLGAYKQYF. The CDR3 DNA reads TGCAGTGCTAGTTTAGGAGCTTACAAGCAGTACTTC. The J gene is TRBJ2-7, the V gene TRBV20-1, with D unresolved. The V end was cut by 3 bases, the J end by 8 bases, with 14 bases between. Germline V CDR1 and CDR2: DFQATT, SNEGSKA (reference sequence). The CDR3 consists of 12 residues.

This clonotype has at least ten counts. The chain uses TRBV27 and TRBJ2-1; 12 bases line up with TRBD1. CDR3 length: 16 amino acids. Germline assignment: CDR1 MNHEY and CDR2 SMNVEV (reference sequence). Germline trimming cut 6 bases from V and 2 bases from J; bases unmatched to any gene: 5. Here the CDR3 reads CASSLGTGGPYNEQFF. The CDR3 nucleotides are TGTGCCAGCAGCCTAGGGACAGGGGGCCCCTACAATGAGCAGTTCTTC.

The sample holds a few counts of this clonotype. The chain couples TRBV3-1 to TRBJ2-1; the match to TRBD2 covers 10 bases. The germline gives CDR1 LGHDT, CDR2 YNNKEL (reference sequence). The V and J ends lost 2 bases and 9 bases, in that order; junction bases with no gene match: 10. CDR3 size: 16 residues. CDR3 bases: TGTGCCAGCAGCCAAATACTTAGCGGGAGGTCGGTTGAGCAGTTCTTC. Protein: CASSQILSGRSVEQFF.

As to this clonotype: One end of the junction varies from germline; a read error may be responsible. The rearrangement links TRBV27 to TRBJ2-1; no definite D call. The CDR3 is 17 residues long. Germline V gene lookup returns CDR1 MNHEY and CDR2 SMNVEV (reference sequence). The CDR3 DNA reads TGTGCCAGCAACACCAAAATGTCGGCAAGCTCCTACAATGAGCGGTTCTTC. It translates to CASNTKMSASSYNERFF.

This chain links TRBV9 with TRBJ1-1; no reliable D call. Germline V CDR1 and CDR2: SGDLS, YYNGEE. CDR3 length: 14 amino acids. Trimming left V 0 bases short and J 4 bases short, with 10 bases between. The CDR3 DNA reads TGTGCCAGCAGCGTAGTTACTACGGTCACTGAAGCTTTCTTT. Protein sequence: CASSVVTTVTEAFF.

The rearrangement joins TRBV20-1 to TRBJ2-3, with no clear D. The CDR3 runs 14 residues. V lost 1 base and J 4 bases, leaving 12 bases between the germline ends. Germline values: CDR1 DFQATT, CDR2 SNEGSKA (reference sequence). The CDR3 DNA follows: TGCAGTGCTAGAGGCTTCCACTTGGCAGATACGCAGTATTTT. Translated: CSARGFHLADTQYF.

Worth noting for this clonotype: Its ends do not fully match the called genes, so a read error is possible. The chain recombines TRBV12-3 or TRBV12-4 with TRBJ1-1; maybe TRBD1 (5 bases). This CDR3 has 13 residues. In nucleotides, the CDR3 is TGTGCCAGTCCAGCTAAGGGGCCCACTGAAGATTTCTTT. It is translated as CASPAKGPTEDFF.

About this clonotype itself: Possible read error: a much larger clone is one base away. V is TRBV5-4 and J is TRBJ2-3; D is unresolved. Germline assignment: CDR1 SGHNT and CDR2 YYREEE (reference sequence). This CDR3 has 16 amino acids. The V end was cut by 3 bases, the J end by 4 bases, with 18 bases between. The CDR3 is CASSSQDLKGADTQYF. In DNA form, the CDR3 reads TGTGCCAGCAGCTCTCAAGACCTTAAAGGAGCAGATACGCAGTATTTT.

This clonotype has ten or more counts. V usage is TRBV15 and J usage is TRBJ2-3, with 10 nucleotides matching TRBD1. The J segment lost 2 bases and the V segment lost 6 bases, leaving 11 bases of the junction unmatched. Germline V lookup: CDR1 LNHNV, CDR2 YYDKDF (reference sequence). This CDR3 is 17 amino acids long. The CDR3 nucleotides read TGTGCCACCAGAATTACCCGACAGGGGGCCTCCACAGATACGCAGTATTTT. Protein product: CATRITRQGASTDTQYF.

Concerning this clonotype: Being one base from a much bigger clone, this may be a read error. The V and J genes are TRBV6-1 and TRBJ1-1; D may be TRBD1 (6 bases). Germline CDR1 reads MNHNS; CDR2 reads SASEGT. This CDR3 region has 15 residues. The DNA of the CDR3 is TGTGTCAGCAGTGAAGCGCGGGGGGCAAGCACTGAAGCTTTCTTT. Translation: CVSSEARGASTEAFF.

Notes on this clonotype: A clone one base away is much larger, so this may be a read error. The chain employs TRBV27 and TRBJ1-1; D is undetermined. The CDR3 totals 15 residues. Germline loops: CDR1 MNHEY, CDR2 SMNVEV (reference sequence). In nucleotides, the CDR3 is TGTGCCAGCAGTTTCCGCCTCCCGACGAACACTGAAGCTCTCTTT. Translation gives CASSFRLPTNTEALF.

This clonotype was found many times. This chain links TRBV27 with TRBJ1-2; unclear D gene. Trimming took off 6 bases at V and 2 bases at J, with 10 bases between the two ends. CDR3 length: 13 residues. The germline gives CDR1 MNHEY, CDR2 SMNVEV (reference sequence). In DNA, the CDR3 is TGTGCCAGCAGCTCTGGCGTAAACTATGGCTACACCTTC. Its translation: CASSSGVNYGYTF.